The rows below give T cell receptor beta chains drawn from one sample of a study of long-term antiretroviral therapy in people with HIV. Sequencing was performed with immunoSEQ multiplex PCR; in TCRdb, only in-frame clones are kept and a portion is missing. The table shows about 17,000 clones, with about four fifths occurring only once. The sequencing here drew on unsorted PBMCs, taken at the start of antiretroviral therapy. Receptors originate from a man aged 30 to 45 with HIV. Each CDR3 is given with its conserved first and last residue. The D gene is left open where the match is weak. Size values are once, few and many counts, or a class for expanded clones, and some rows have none.

few,TRBD1,TRBV30,TRBJ1-4,TGTGCTGCGGACAGGGATCAAGAAAAACTGTTTTTT,CAADRDQEKLFF
few,.,TRBV4-1,TRBJ1-1,TGCGCCAGCAGATTGAACGGTGAAGCTTTCTTT,CASRLNGEAFF
.,.,TRBV15,TRBJ2-3,TGTGCCACCAGCAGACCCTACCGAGTGGCGCAGTATTTT,CATSRPYRVAQYF
.,.,TRBV11-2,TRBJ2-1,TGTGCCAGCAGCCTCGAAACGGGGATCTACAATGAGCAGTTCTTC,CASSLETGIYNEQFF
few,.,TRBV21-1,TRBJ2-7,TGTGCCAGCGGCGATACAATCAGCGAGCAGTACTTC,CASGDTISEQYF
.,.,TRBV30,TRBJ1-2,TGTGCCTGGAGTGTAGGGATGGGGAACTATGGCTACACCTTC,CAWSVGMGNYGYTF
.,.,TRBV28,TRBJ2-7,TGTGCCAGCAGCCCATCAAATACAGGATACGAGCAGTACTTC,CASSPSNTGYEQYF
.,TRBD1,TRBV7-9,TRBJ2-7,TGTGCCAGCAGCTTAGGGACAGGGGGTTTCTACGAGCAGTACTTC,CASSLGTGGFYEQYF
.,.,TRBV5-6,TRBJ2-7,TGTGCCAGCAGCTTGGCGCAGGGGTTTGGGTACGAGCAGTACTTC,CASSLAQGFGYEQYF
.,.,TRBV4-1,TRBJ1-1,TGCGCCAGCAGCCGGCCAGGGGTCTTAAACACTGAAGCTTTCTTT,CASSRPGVLNTEAFF
few,.,TRBV7-8,TRBJ2-5,TGTGCCAGCAGCGGCGGCGTGGGAGCCCAAGAGACCCAGTACTTC,CASSGGVGAQETQYF
.,.,TRBV6-1,TRBJ1-1,TGTGCCAGCAGTGAAGCGCTTCGGGGGGACACTGAAGCTTTCTTT,CASSEALRGDTEAFF
.,TRBD2,TRBV9,TRBJ2-2,TGTGCCAGCAGCCCCGGGACTAGCGGGTTTTCAGAAGGGGAGCTGTTTTTT,CASSPGTSGFSEGELFF
.,TRBD1,TRBV7-9,TRBJ2-1,TGTGCCAGCAGCCAGACAGGGTTTGAGCAGTTCTTC,CASSQTGFEQFF
once,.,TRBV5-5,TRBJ2-3,TGTGCCAGCAGCTTTTATGAGGGAATCCATACGCAGTATTTT,CASSFYEGIHTQYF
.,.,TRBV5-1,TRBJ2-7,TGCGCCAGCAGTGGGGGACAAGCCTACGAGCAGTACTTC,CASSGGQAYEQYF
once,TRBD2,TRBV30,TRBJ2-7,TGTGCCTGGAGTGTACGGTTTATGGCAGGGAGGGACGAGCAGTACTTC,CAWSVRFMAGRDEQYF
once,TRBD2,TRBV4-3,TRBJ2-7,TGCGCCAGCAGCCCTAATACCCTAGCGGGAGATATTGACGAGCAGTACTTC,CASSPNTLAGDIDEQYF
.,.,TRBV5-1,TRBJ2-6,TGCGCCAGCAGCAACAGAAACTCTGGGGCCAACGTCCTGACTTTC,CASSNRNSGANVLTF
once,.,TRBV10-3,TRBJ2-5,TGTGCCATCAGCGGGACCGCCGTTAAAGAGACCCAGTACTTC,CAISGTAVKETQYF
.,.,TRBV10-3,TRBJ2-1,TGTGCCATCAGTGGGGACGCCGACAATGAGCAGTTCTTC,CAISGDADNEQFF
once,TRBD2,TRBV2,TRBJ2-7,TGTGCCAGCAGCGCCGGACTAGCGGGAGGAAACTACGAGCAGTACTTC,CASSAGLAGGNYEQYF
.,TRBD1,TRBV29-1,TRBJ2-7,TGCAGCGTTGTAAAGGGACAGGGAAACTCCTACGAGCAGTACTTC,CSVVKGQGNSYEQYF
.,TRBD2,TRBV28,TRBJ2-2,TGTGCCAGCAGTTTTAGTGGGTCTAGCGGGAGTAGGCGGACCGGGGAGCTGTTTTTT,CASSFSGSSGSRRTGELFF
.,.,TRBV5-1,TRBJ2-1,TGCGCCAGCAGCTTGGCCCTAGGCACAGATGAGCAGTTCTTC,CASSLALGTDEQFF
.,TRBD1,TRBV7-2,TRBJ2-1,TGTGCCAGCAGCTGGACAGGGGGCATCGATGAGCAGTTCTTC,CASSWTGGIDEQFF
.,.,TRBV6-1,TRBJ1-2,TGTGCCAGCATGGGGACTGTAGATGGCTACACCTTC,CASMGTVDGYTF
.,TRBD1,TRBV2,TRBJ2-2,TGTGCCAGCAGTGGTAGACAGGGTCGTATCACCGGGGAGCTGTTTTTT,CASSGRQGRITGELFF
.,.,TRBV9,TRBJ2-1,TGTGCCAGCAGCGTAGAATATAGCGCCGCCTACAATGAGCAGTTCTTC,CASSVEYSAAYNEQFF